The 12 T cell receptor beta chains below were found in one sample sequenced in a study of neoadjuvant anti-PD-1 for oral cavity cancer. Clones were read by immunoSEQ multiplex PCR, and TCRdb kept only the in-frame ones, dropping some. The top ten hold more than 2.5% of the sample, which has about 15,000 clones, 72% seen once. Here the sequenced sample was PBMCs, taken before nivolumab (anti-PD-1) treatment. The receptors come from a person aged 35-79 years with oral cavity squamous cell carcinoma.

CDR3 sequence: CATKRADNEQFF. The CDR3 nucleotides read TGTGCCACTAAGAGGGCGGACAATGAGCAGTTCTTC. The chain links TRBV19 to TRBJ2-1; a weak D match, TRBD2 (5 bases). CDR1 is LNHDA, CDR2 SQIVND, per germline (reference sequence). The CDR3 has 12 amino acids. Between the trimmed V and J ends, which lost 10 bases and 5 bases, there was a span of 12 bases.

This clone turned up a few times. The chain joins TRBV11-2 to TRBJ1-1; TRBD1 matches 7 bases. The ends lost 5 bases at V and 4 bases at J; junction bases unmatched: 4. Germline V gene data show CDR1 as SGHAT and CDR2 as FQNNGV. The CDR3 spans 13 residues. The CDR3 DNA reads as TGTGCCAGCAGCGGGACAGCAAGCACTGAAGCTTTCTTT. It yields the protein CASSGTASTEAFF.

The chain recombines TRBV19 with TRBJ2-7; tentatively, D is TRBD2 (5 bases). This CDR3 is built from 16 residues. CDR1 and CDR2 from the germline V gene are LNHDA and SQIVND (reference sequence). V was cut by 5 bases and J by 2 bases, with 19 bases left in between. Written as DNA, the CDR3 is TGTGCCAGTAGTTCCCCCAATCAGCGGCAGACCTACGAGCAGTACTTC. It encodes CASSSPNQRQTYEQYF.

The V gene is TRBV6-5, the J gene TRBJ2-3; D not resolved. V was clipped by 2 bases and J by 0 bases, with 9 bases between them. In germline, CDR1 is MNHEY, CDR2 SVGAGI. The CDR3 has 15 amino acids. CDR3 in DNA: TGTGCCAGCAGTTACCAGGCCGCTAGCACAGATACGCAGTATTTT. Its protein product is CASSYQAASTDTQYF.

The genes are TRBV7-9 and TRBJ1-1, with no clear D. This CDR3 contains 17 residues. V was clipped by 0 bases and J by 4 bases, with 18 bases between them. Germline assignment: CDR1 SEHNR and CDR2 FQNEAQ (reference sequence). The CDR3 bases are TGTGCCAGCAGCTTAGCGGTACCTACTTCAGGTTTCACTGAAGCTTTCTTT. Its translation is CASSLAVPTSGFTEAFF.

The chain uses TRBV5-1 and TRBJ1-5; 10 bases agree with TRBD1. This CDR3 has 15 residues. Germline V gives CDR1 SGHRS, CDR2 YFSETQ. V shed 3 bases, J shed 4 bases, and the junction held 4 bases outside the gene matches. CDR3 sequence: CASSWGQGLNQPQHF. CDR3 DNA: TGCGCCAGCAGCTGGGGACAGGGGTTGAATCAGCCCCAGCATTTT.

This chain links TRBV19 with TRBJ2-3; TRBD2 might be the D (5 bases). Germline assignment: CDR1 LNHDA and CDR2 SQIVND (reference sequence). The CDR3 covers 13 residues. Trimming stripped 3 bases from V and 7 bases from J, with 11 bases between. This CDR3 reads CASSMRATNTQYF. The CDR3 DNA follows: TGTGCCAGTAGTATGAGGGCGACTAATACGCAGTATTTT. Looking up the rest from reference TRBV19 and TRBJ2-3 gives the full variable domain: DGGITQSPKYLFRKEGQNVTLSCEQNLNHDAMYWYRQDPGQGLRLIYYSQIVNDFQKGDIAEGYSVSREKKESFPLTVTSAQKNPTAFYLCASSMRATNTQYFGPGTRLTVL.

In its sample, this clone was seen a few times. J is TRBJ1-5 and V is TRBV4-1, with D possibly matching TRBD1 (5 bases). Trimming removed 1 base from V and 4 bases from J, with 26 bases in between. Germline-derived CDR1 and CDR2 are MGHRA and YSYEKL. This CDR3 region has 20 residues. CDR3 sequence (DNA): TGCGCCAGCAGCCAAGGGACCGGACGGGGACCAACCCCCACAAATCAGCCCCAGCATTTT. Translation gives CASSQGTGRGPTPTNQPQHF.

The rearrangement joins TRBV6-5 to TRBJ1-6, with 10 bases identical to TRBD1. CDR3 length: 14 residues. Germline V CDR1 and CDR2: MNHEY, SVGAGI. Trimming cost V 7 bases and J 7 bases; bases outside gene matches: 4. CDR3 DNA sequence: TGTGCCAGCAAAGTGGGACAGGGGAATTCACCCCTCCACTTT. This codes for CASKVGQGNSPLHF.

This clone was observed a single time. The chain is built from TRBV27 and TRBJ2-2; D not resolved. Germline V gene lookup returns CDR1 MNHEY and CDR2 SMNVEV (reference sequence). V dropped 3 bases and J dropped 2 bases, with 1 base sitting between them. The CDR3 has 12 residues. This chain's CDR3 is CASSFNTGELFF. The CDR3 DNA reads TGTGCCAGCAGTTTCAACACCGGGGAGCTGTTTTTT.

The CDR3 DNA is TGTGCCATCAGTGAGTTTGGGACAGGGAACTATGGCTACACCTTC. This codes for CAISEFGTGNYGYTF. The J gene is TRBJ1-2, the V gene TRBV10-3, with 9 bases matching TRBD1. This CDR3 is 15 amino acids long. Losses at the gene ends were 1 base for V and 2 bases for J; bases not matched to a gene: 2. Looked up from germline, CDR1 is ENHRY and CDR2 is SYGVKD.

The CDR3 here is CASSLYNRGYNEQFF. The CDR3 DNA follows: TGCGCCAGCAGCCTTTATAACCGCGGATACAATGAGCAGTTCTTC. The chain employs TRBV4-1 and TRBJ2-1; D remains unclear. The CDR3 covers 15 residues. V lost 4 bases, J lost 4 bases, and 14 bases lay in between. CDR1 and CDR2 from the germline V gene are MGHRA and YSYEKL.